The rows below give T cell receptor beta chains drawn from one sample of a study of human T cells and chemical hapten exposure. MiXCR was run by TCRdb on the RACE reads, yielding one entry per CDR3 protein. This sample has roughly 110,000 distinct CDR3 sequences, with 10% to 15% found just once. The sequencing here drew on whole blood, taken in connection with sensitization to the hapten diphenylcyclopropenone (DPC). Receptors originate from a woman aged 45 to 65 with alopecia areata. Some clones in this sample may be carry-over from other donors' samples. CDR3s include the opening cysteine and the closing phenylalanine or tryptophan. Each record gives: J gene, clone size, D gene, V gene, CDR3 protein, CDR3 DNA. The D gene is left open where the match is weak. A clone size is listed for some rows: how often the clone was seen (once, few, many), or a class if it is expanded.

J: TRBJ2-5
size: many
D: TRBD2
V: TRBV29-1
CDR3: CSAGLAGVSGETQYF
DNA: TGCAGCGCCGGACTAGCGGGAGTGTCGGGAGAGACCCAGTACTTC

J: TRBJ1-1
size: -
D: -
V: TRBV18
CDR3: CASSPVEWAEAFF
DNA: TGTGCCAGCTCACCAGTCGAATGGGCTGAAGCTTTCTTT

J: TRBJ2-3
size: many
D: TRBD1
V: TRBV12-3/TRBV12-4
CDR3: CASSLDRGLGGTDTQYF
DNA: TGTGCCAGCAGTTTGGACAGGGGGCTGGGTGGCACAGATACGCAGTATTTT

J: TRBJ2-5
size: many
D: TRBD2
V: TRBV6-5
CDR3: CASSYSAGGETQYF
DNA: TGTGCCAGCAGTTACTCGGCGGGGGGGGAGACCCAGTACTTC

J: TRBJ1-5
size: -
D: TRBD1
V: TRBV27
CDR3: CASSLDRANQPQHF
DNA: TGTGCCAGCAGTTTAGACAGGGCCAATCAGCCCCAGCATTTT

J: TRBJ2-3
size: -
D: -
V: TRBV29-1
CDR3: CSVLSGADTQYF
DNA: TGCAGCGTCCTCTCAGGGGCAGATACGCAGTATTTT

J: TRBJ2-4
size: -
D: -
V: TRBV11-3
CDR3: CASSLGLVAKNIQYF
DNA: TGTGCCAGCAGCTTAGGATTGGTAGCCAAAAACATTCAGTACTTC

J: TRBJ2-3
size: few
D: -
V: TRBV28
CDR3: CASSFLSGGTDTQYF
DNA: TGTGCCAGCAGTTTTTTATCTGGGGGCACAGATACGCAGTATTTT

J: TRBJ1-2
size: -
D: -
V: TRBV5-1
CDR3: CASSYDRSYGYTF
DNA: TGCGCCAGCAGTTACGACAGGTCCTATGGCTACACCTTC

J: TRBJ2-1
size: -
D: -
V: TRBV20-1
CDR3: CSAPLSGSSGEQFF
DNA: TGCAGTGCCCCTCTTTCCGGGAGCAGCGGTGAGCAGTTCTTC

J: TRBJ1-5
size: few
D: TRBD1
V: TRBV9
CDR3: CASSVRDSQPQHF
DNA: TGTGCCAGCAGCGTGAGGGACAGCCAGCCCCAGCATTTT